The source of this TCR beta chain is a study of Ad26.COV2.S vaccination and SARS-CoV-2 variants. About this clone: Antigen: not known.

General study findings and limits: Quantification of TCR breadth and depth may have yielded underestimates of total T cell responses.

Treatment given: about 20 received Ad26.COV2.S at low or high dose, single or two shots; 5 received placebo; per-sample allocation not given. The samples were gathered on day 63 after the first injection of vaccine or placebo. This CDR3 region has 14 residues. The ends lost 6 bases at V and 5 bases at J; junction bases unmatched: 9. Per germline, CDR1 SEHNR and CDR2 FQNEAQ (reference sequence). Data came from immunoSEQ multiplex PCR; TCRdb stores just in-frame clones and leaves some out. The repertoire holds some 250,000 clones, with more than 75% as singletons. The sample here was peripheral blood, taken in a trial of Ad26.COV2.S vaccine versus placebo. The receptor's source is a person aged 18-60 years who received the Ad26.COV2.S COVID-19 vaccine or a placebo. This chain uses TRBV7-9 with TRBJ2-7; 8 bases map to TRBD2. Here the CDR3 DNA reads TGTGCCAGCAGTCCACGGGGGGGTGGACACGAGCAGTACTTC. Protein: CASSPRGGGHEQYF.